This paragraph reports one T cell receptor (beta chain). Each gene name is a mouse one. The DNA ends 4 residues before the CDR3 does, and the rest of the CDR3 is filled in from the germline J gene. With 5 bases clipped from V and 3 bases from J, the junction kept 4 bases outside the gene matches. Germline V gene data show CDR1 as NSQYPW and CDR2 as LRSPGD (reference sequence). The CDR3 extends over 16 amino acids. Sequencing relied on a cDNA template that was reverse transcribed from extracted RNA. Sequencing was performed with immunoSEQ multiplex PCR; in TCRdb, only in-frame clones are kept and a portion is missing. This sample comprises 90,000 to 130,000 clones, none seen once only. The data derive from a study of CD8+ T cells in alopecia areata.

Material for sequencing was lesional skin. The sequence derives from a C3H/HeJ mouse with alopecia areata. MHC haplotype here: H2-k. The rearrangement links TRBV1 to TRBJ2-2, with TRBD2 identical over 12 bases. The DNA read from the CDR3 is TGCACCTGCAGTTCCAGGACTGGGGGGGACACCGGG. This sequence encodes CTCSSRTGGDTG. The complete CDR3 reads CTCSSRTGGDTGQLYF.